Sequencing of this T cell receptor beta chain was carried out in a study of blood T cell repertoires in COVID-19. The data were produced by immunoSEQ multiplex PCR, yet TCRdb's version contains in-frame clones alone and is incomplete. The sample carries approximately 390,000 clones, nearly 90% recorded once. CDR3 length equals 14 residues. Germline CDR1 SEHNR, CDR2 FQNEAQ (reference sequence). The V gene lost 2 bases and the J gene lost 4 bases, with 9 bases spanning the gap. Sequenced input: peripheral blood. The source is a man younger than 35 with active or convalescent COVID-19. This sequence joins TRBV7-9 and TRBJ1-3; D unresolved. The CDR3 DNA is TGTGCCAGCAGCTTAATGGGAGGGGGAAACACCATATATTTT. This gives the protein CASSLMGGGNTIYF.